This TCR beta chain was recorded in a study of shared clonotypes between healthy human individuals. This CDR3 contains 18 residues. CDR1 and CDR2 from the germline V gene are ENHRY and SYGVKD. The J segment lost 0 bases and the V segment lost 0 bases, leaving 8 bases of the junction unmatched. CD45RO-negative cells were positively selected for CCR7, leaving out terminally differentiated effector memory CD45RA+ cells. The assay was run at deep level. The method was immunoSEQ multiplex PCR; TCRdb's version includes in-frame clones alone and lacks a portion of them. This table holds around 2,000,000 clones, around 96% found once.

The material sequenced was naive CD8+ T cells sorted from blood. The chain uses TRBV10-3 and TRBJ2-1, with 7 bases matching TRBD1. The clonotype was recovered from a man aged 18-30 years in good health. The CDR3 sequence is CAISESVVGTASYNEQFF. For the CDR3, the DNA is TGTGCCATCAGTGAGTCCGTGGTGGGGACAGCCTCCTACAATGAGCAGTTCTTC.